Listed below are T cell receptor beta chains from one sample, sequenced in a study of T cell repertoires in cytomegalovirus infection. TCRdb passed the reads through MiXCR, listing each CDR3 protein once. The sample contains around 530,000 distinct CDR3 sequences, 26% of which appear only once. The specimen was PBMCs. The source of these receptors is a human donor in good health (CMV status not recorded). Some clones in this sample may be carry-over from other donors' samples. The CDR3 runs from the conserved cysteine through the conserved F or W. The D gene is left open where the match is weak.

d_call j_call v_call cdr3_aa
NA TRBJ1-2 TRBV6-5 CASRKPPNGYTF
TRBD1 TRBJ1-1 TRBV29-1 CSASGQAITMNTEAFF
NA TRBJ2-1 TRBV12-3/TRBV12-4 CASSLVHEQFF
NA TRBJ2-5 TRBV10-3 CAISQGGQETQYF
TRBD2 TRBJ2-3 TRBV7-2 CASSLVVGGGTDTQYF
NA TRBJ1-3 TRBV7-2 CASNLMGRSGNTIYF
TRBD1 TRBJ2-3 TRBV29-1 CSAEDRASTDTQYF
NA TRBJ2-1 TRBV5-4 CASSPRTTPNEQFF
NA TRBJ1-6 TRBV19 CASSILQGDSYNSPLHF
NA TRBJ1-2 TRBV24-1 CATSDNRISYGYTF
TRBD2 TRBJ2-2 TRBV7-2 CASSSQPGLAGVGAGELFF
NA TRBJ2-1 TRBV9 CASSPSGGDNEQFF
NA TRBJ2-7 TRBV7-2 CASSLDMYSYEQYF
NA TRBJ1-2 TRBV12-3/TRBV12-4 CASTPDRRYGYTF
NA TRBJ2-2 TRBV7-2 CASSLPLRTTGTQNTGELFF
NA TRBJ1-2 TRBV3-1 CASSQSFMQRGYTF
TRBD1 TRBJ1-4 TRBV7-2 CASSSTGGRSEKLFF
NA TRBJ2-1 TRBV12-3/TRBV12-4 CASSIRLLGEQFF
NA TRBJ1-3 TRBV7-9 CASSVQRNTIYF
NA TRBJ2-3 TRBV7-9 CASSRGGRETDTQYF
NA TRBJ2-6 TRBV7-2 CASTTAFSGANVLTF
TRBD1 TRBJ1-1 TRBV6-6 CASSHHKGAMNTEAFF
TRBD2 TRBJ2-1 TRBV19 CASSTLAGPYNEQFF
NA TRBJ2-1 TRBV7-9 CASSLQLNEQFF
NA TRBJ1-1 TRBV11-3 CASSLRGAYTEAFF
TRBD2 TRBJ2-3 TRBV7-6 CASSPGTSGGNVADTQYF
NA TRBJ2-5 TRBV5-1 CASRGSVGQETQYF
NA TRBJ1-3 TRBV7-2 CASSSRGESSGNTIYF
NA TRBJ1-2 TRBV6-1 CASSEGKGTDRLYGYTF
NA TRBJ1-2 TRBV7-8 CASSSRGGEDGYTF
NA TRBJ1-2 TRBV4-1 CASSQDPVNYGYTF
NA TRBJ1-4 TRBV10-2 CASGGNEKLFF
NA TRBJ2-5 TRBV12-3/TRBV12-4 CASRTNRLQETQYF
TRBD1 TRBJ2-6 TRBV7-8 CASSWGQGLRSGANVLTF
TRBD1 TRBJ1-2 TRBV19 CASSTGQGNYGYTF
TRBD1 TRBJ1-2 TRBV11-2 CASSLVRDSYSLYGYTF
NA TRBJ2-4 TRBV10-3 CAISESDSWPFVQYF
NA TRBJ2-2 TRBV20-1 CSARDGAANTGELFF
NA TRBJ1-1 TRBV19 CASSISGTNTEAFF
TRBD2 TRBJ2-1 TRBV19 CASSLLAGELRNEQFF
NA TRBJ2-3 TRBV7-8 CASSSTGEGLATDTQYF
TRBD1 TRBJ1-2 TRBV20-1 CSASGTGTGYTF
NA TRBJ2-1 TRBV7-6 CASSLVLSGSYNEQFF
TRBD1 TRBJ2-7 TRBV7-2 CASSPGQGKDEQYF
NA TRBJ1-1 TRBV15 CATTGLSNTEAFF
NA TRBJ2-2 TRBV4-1 CASSLARATTGELFF
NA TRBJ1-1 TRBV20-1 CSATREAFF
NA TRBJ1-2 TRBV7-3 CASSLTGAPNYGYTF
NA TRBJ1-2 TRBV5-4 CASRSQGAPNYGYTF
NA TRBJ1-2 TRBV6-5 CASSYQGPPGSYTF
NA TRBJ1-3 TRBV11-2 CASSWVSGNTIYF
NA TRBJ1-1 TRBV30 CAWSASGRRTEAFF
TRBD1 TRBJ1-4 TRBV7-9 CASSLPLRQGVREKLFF
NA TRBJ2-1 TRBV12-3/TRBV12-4 CASVSKGGVTGNEQFF